The sample holds one count of the clone carrying this T cell receptor beta chain. This entry is derived from a study of patients and donors after allogeneic stem cell transplantation. Germline CDR1 reads SGDLS; CDR2 reads YYNGEE. This CDR3 comprises 15 residues. Trimming removed 0 bases from V and 5 bases from J, with 12 bases in between. TCRdb redid the calling of the RT-PCR reads with MiXCR, one entry per CDR3 protein. The sample carries some 880,000 distinct CDR3 sequences, approximately 19% recorded once. The chain has TRBV9 and TRBJ2-1, with D possibly being TRBD1 (6 bases). The sequence came from a human donor who was either an allogeneic HSCT recipient or a stem cell or donor lymphocyte infusion donor (not recorded which). It is not recorded whose cells these are; they may come from a transplant donor. Input material: blood, either unsorted or a sorted T cell fraction (not recorded which). CDR3 sequence reads: CASSVGGGQNNEQFF. The CDR3 coding sequence is TGTGCCAGCAGCGTAGGAGGGGGACAAAACAATGAGCAGTTCTTC.